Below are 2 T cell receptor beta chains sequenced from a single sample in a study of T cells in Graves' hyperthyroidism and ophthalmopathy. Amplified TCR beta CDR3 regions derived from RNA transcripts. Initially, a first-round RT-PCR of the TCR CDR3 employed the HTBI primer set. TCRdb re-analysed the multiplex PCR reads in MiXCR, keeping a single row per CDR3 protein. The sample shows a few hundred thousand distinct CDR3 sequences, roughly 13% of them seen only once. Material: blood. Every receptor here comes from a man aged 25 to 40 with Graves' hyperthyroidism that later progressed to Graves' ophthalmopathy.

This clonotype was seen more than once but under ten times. CDR3 residues: CSARSGTSGSNEQFF. In DNA form, the CDR3 reads TGCAGTGCTAGGTCTGGGACTAGCGGTTCGAATGAGCAGTTCTTC. V and J are TRBV20-1 and TRBJ2-1, with 11 nucleotides matching TRBD2. V trimming: 3 bases; J trimming: 7 bases; junction bases outside the gene matches: 8. The CDR3 consists of 15 residues. The V gene's germline CDR1 is DFQATT and CDR2 SNEGSKA (reference sequence).

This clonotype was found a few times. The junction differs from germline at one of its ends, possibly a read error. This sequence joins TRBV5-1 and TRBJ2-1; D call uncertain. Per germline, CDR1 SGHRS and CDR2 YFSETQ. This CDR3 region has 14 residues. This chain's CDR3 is CASSLAFSYDEQFF. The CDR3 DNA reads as TGCGCCAGCAGCTTAGCATTTTCCTACGATGAGCAGTTCTTC. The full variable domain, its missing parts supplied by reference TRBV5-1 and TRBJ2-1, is KAGVTQTPRYLIKTRGQQVTLSCSPISGHRSVSWYQQTPGQGLQFLFEYFSETQRNKGNFPGRFSGRQFSNSRSEMNVSTLELGDSALYLCASSLAFSYDEQFFGPGTRLTVL.